Below, one T cell receptor beta chain is given with its context. The antigen remains unidentified. This record belongs to a study of T cell responses to AZD1222 COVID-19 vaccine. The CDR3 is 15 residues long. V dropped 0 bases and J dropped 7; count of bases not matched to a gene: 6. Germline V gene data show CDR1 as SGHKS and CDR2 as YYEKEE (reference sequence). Study-level results: White British ancestry dominated among donors, who included more females, and clonal diversity was possibly underestimated.

Sequencing was performed with immunoSEQ multiplex PCR; in TCRdb, only in-frame clones are kept and a portion is missing. The table has about 150,000 clones, 90% seen once; the top ten hold approximately 3%. Material: peripheral blood, obtained on day 0 of AZD1222 vaccination. The clonotype comes from an adult in good health. The chain joins TRBV5-5 to TRBJ2-7; 11 bases map to TRBD2. The CDR3 nucleotides read TGTGCCAGCAGCTTGGCGGCTAGCGGGGGGAGGGAGCAGTACTTC. It translates to CASSLAASGGREQYF.